This is a list of T cell receptor beta chains from one sample in a study of identical twins. TCRdb analysed the 5' RACE reads with MiXCR anew, one entry per CDR3 protein. This sample carries a few hundred thousand distinct CDR3 sequences, about 9% of them seen once, and the ten largest clones take 7.5% to 9.5%. Sequencing used naive T cells sorted from blood. All receptors come from a woman in her forties or fifties in good health. Both conserved end residues are part of each CDR3. Fields, in order: J gene, V gene, CDR3 protein.

j_gene: TRBJ1-1
v_gene: TRBV27
CDR3aa: CASSGDRLLGNTEAFF

j_gene: TRBJ2-7
v_gene: TRBV4-1
CDR3aa: CASSQTPAGGTYEQYF

j_gene: TRBJ2-5
v_gene: TRBV7-9
CDR3aa: CASSPSGSMETQYF

j_gene: TRBJ2-5
v_gene: TRBV29-1
CDR3aa: CSVGGQGADGETQYF

j_gene: TRBJ2-6
v_gene: TRBV3-1
CDR3aa: CASSLPSTGSLTGANVLTF

j_gene: TRBJ1-5
v_gene: TRBV24-1
CDR3aa: CATSAGHSNQPQHF

j_gene: TRBJ2-3
v_gene: TRBV6-1
CDR3aa: CASRTGPPPIF

j_gene: TRBJ2-5
v_gene: TRBV4-1
CDR3aa: CASSQEGVRVETQYF

j_gene: TRBJ2-3
v_gene: TRBV6-5
CDR3aa: CASSLAGATGDTQYF

j_gene: TRBJ1-2
v_gene: TRBV20-1
CDR3aa: CSARAPPDYGYTF

j_gene: TRBJ2-2
v_gene: TRBV25-1
CDR3aa: CASTEGTGELFF

j_gene: TRBJ2-2
v_gene: TRBV20-1
CDR3aa: CSARERDRGAGELFF

j_gene: TRBJ2-3
v_gene: TRBV4-2
CDR3aa: CASSRPAGGSPDTQYF

j_gene: TRBJ2-5
v_gene: TRBV10-3
CDR3aa: CAISVATGETQYF

j_gene: TRBJ1-1
v_gene: TRBV29-1
CDR3aa: CSVAPGGTEAFF

j_gene: TRBJ2-1
v_gene: TRBV6-5
CDR3aa: CASKQGVNEQFF

j_gene: TRBJ2-7
v_gene: TRBV12-3/TRBV12-4
CDR3aa: CASSLAGLGEQYF

j_gene: TRBJ2-1
v_gene: TRBV29-1
CDR3aa: CSVDYTAYNEQFF

j_gene: TRBJ2-4
v_gene: TRBV24-1
CDR3aa: CATSDSTGGLAKNIQYF

j_gene: TRBJ2-1
v_gene: TRBV15
CDR3aa: CATSRRRKSYNEQFF

j_gene: TRBJ2-7
v_gene: TRBV21-1
CDR3aa: CASPPNRDRAYEQYF

j_gene: TRBJ2-1
v_gene: TRBV24-1
CDR3aa: CATSDTQEHVWNEQFF

j_gene: TRBJ2-1
v_gene: TRBV18
CDR3aa: CASSPPGQGTYNEQFF

j_gene: TRBJ2-4
v_gene: TRBV11-3
CDR3aa: CASSEGPKERRSIQYF

j_gene: TRBJ2-1
v_gene: TRBV7-3
CDR3aa: CASSLGGGSGEQFF

j_gene: TRBJ1-4
v_gene: TRBV6-5
CDR3aa: CATRTGDEEKLFF

j_gene: TRBJ2-5
v_gene: TRBV27
CDR3aa: CASSWDSEETQYF

j_gene: TRBJ2-1
v_gene: TRBV7-8
CDR3aa: CASSHHDRVDVHEQFF

j_gene: TRBJ2-1
v_gene: TRBV13
CDR3aa: CASSFTGGTPDEQFF

j_gene: TRBJ2-5
v_gene: TRBV9
CDR3aa: CASSVDSETQYF

j_gene: TRBJ1-2
v_gene: TRBV2
CDR3aa: CASSVRAEYGYTF

j_gene: TRBJ2-1
v_gene: TRBV6-5
CDR3aa: CASSSSGSRNEQFF

j_gene: TRBJ2-7
v_gene: TRBV10-3
CDR3aa: CAISPSGRSDEQYF

j_gene: TRBJ2-1
v_gene: TRBV12-3/TRBV12-4
CDR3aa: CASSLWTSGSKNEQFF

j_gene: TRBJ2-2
v_gene: TRBV6-1
CDR3aa: CASSTRTSGRPNTGELFF

j_gene: TRBJ2-3
v_gene: TRBV7-9
CDR3aa: CASSIFPPGTSGRVADTQYF

j_gene: TRBJ2-1
v_gene: TRBV7-9
CDR3aa: CASSSATPLSYEQFF

j_gene: TRBJ2-1
v_gene: TRBV12-3/TRBV12-4
CDR3aa: CASSHLAGEGGEQFF

j_gene: TRBJ2-7
v_gene: TRBV9
CDR3aa: CASSRPEAYEQYF

j_gene: TRBJ2-1
v_gene: TRBV13
CDR3aa: CASSPDFSGSGNEQFF

j_gene: TRBJ2-1
v_gene: TRBV5-1
CDR3aa: CASSLLLTSGYNEQFF

j_gene: TRBJ2-3
v_gene: TRBV11-2
CDR3aa: CASSSTGRADTQYF

j_gene: TRBJ2-1
v_gene: TRBV27
CDR3aa: CASSSNSYNEQFF

j_gene: TRBJ2-1
v_gene: TRBV3-1
CDR3aa: CASSRRDRVNEQFF

j_gene: TRBJ2-7
v_gene: TRBV27
CDR3aa: CASKVGGAPSYEQYF

j_gene: TRBJ2-2
v_gene: TRBV20-1
CDR3aa: CSAPDRYTGELFF

j_gene: TRBJ1-3
v_gene: TRBV4-1
CDR3aa: CASSQMAGNTIYF

j_gene: TRBJ2-3
v_gene: TRBV24-1
CDR3aa: CATSEGLAGNTQYF

j_gene: TRBJ2-5
v_gene: TRBV29-1
CDR3aa: CSVEDGGTRETQYF